This T cell receptor (beta chain) was documented in a study of OX40 agonist ivuxolimab in advanced cancers. In the study overall: Ivuxolimab was an agonistic, fully human IgG2 monoclonal antibody directed against OX40 (CD134), a costimulatory receptor. Intravenous ivuxolimab was administered to patients every 2 weeks at six dose levels: 0.01, 0.1, 0.3, 1.5, 3 and 10 mg/kg. Among the roughly 52 dose-escalation patients, some 19 had hepatocellular carcinoma, 15 or so melanoma, 9 renal cell carcinoma and 9 head and neck cancer. A male proportion of around 80% and a mean age of roughly 58 years, ranging from 23 to 79, were recorded for the dose-escalation cohort. Patients were allowed to have had prior anti-PD-1, anti-PD-L1 or anti-CTLA-4 therapy, and less than 45% of the dose-escalation patients had previously received checkpoint inhibitors. Partial responses occurred in three dose-escalation patients, of whom one had hepatocellular carcinoma and two had cutaneous melanoma. Peripheral TCRbeta sequencing aimed to test whether ivuxolimab altered TCR sequence diversity and caused clonal T-cell expansion. The paper reports the monotherapy dose-escalation portion (N of about 47 patients) of the phase I ivuxolimab trial.

Notes on this clone: Its binding antigen is unknown. No much larger clone is present one base from it, and per-base qualities are unavailable.

The trial excluded patients who had a history of autoimmune disease or were on systemic immunosuppression. Peripheral blood for TCR sequencing was collected from all dose cohorts at baseline, on cycle 4 day 1, and on cycle 7 day 1. Samples were obtained from an open-label, multicenter, first-in-human phase I dose-escalation trial of ivuxolimab. Adults with locally advanced or metastatic melanoma, renal cell, hepatocellular, or head and neck squamous cell carcinoma were enrolled in the trial. Before TCR sequencing, CD4+ T cells and CD8+ T cells were sorted from peripheral blood as separate populations. For sequencing of the TCRbeta CDR3 region, genomic DNA was extracted from the sorted cells. TCRbeta CDR3 regions were sequenced using the immunoSEQ Assay. TCRdb obtained this table from immuneACCESS and retained in-frame rearrangements with V and J assigned. These tables miss some clones; where compared with another copy, unresolved V genes account for less than half of the shortfall, and the remainder is unexplained. Here the sample has about 53,000 clones; more than 75% occur a single time. The top ten clonotypes cover approximately 1% of the sample.

Clipping removes 5 bases from V and 8 bases from J, with 11 as the unmatched junction base count. The CDR3, from cysteine to phenylalanine, totals 16 residues. Only the CDR3 region is kept as DNA, spanning 48 bases read in frame from base 1. The germline V gene sets CDR1 to SGHTA and CDR2 to FQGTGA. The study at large found these results: Clonal expansion of both CD4+ and CD8+ blood T cells was observed from baseline to week 6 at doses 0.1 to 3.0 mg/kg. Low levels of normalized T-cell clonal expansion were also seen in some patients who did not respond. After ivuxolimab, CD8+ T cells had more expanded clones than CD4+ T cells on average. The antigen specificity of the peripheral T cells that underwent clonal expansion was not determined. In partial responders in the 0.1-3.0 mg/kg groups, normalized peripheral clonal expansion was found to be among the lowest, especially among CD8+ T cells.

The sequence came from an adult with an advanced solid tumor such as melanoma, head and neck, liver or kidney cancer. The chain is made from TRBV7-3 and TRBJ2-3; the junction holds 12 bases that match TRBD2. The sample consisted of CD4+ or CD8+ T cells sorted from blood, taken in a trial of the OX40 agonist ivuxolimab. CDR3 sequence: CASSRGLAGSQGTQYF. The bases read TGTGCCAGCAGCCGGGGACTAGCGGGTTCCCAGGGTACGCAGTATTTT.